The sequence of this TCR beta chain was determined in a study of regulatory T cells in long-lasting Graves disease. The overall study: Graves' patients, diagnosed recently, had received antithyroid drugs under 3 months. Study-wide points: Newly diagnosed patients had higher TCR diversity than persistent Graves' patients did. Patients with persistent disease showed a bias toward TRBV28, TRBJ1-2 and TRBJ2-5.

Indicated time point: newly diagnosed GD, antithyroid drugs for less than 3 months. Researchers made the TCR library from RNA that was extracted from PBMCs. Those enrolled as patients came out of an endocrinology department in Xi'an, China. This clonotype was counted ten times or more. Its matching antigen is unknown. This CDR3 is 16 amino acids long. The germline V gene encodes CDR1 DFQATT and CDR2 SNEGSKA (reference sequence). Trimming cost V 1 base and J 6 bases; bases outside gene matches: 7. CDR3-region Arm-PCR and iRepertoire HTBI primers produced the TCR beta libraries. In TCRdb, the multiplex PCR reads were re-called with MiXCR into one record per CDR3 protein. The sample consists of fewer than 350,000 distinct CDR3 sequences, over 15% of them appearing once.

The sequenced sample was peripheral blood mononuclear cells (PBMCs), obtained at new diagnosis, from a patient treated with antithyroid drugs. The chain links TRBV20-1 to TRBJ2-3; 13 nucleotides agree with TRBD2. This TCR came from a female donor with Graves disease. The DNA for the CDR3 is TGCAGTGCTAGAGGGACTAGCGGGAGCGCACGCGATACGCAGTATTTT. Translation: CSARGTSGSARDTQYF.